This is a list of T cell receptor beta chains from one sample in a study of beta chain features in type 1 diabetes. Method: immunoSEQ multiplex PCR; TCRdb's copy keeps in-frame clones and lacks some. This table has 300,000 to 400,000 clones, less than 10% appearing once. The sequenced sample was central memory CD4+ T cells from blood. The source of these receptors is a woman younger than 35 in good health. The CDR3 runs from the conserved cysteine through the conserved F or W. Fields, in order: J gene, V gene, D gene, clone size, CDR3 protein, CDR3 DNA. D genes are given only for firm matches. The size field is filled for only some rows; it gives once, few, many or a size class.

TRBJ2-3,TRBV4-2,-,-,CASSQVDADTDTQYF,TGTGCCAGCAGCCAAGTCGACGCGGACACAGATACGCAGTATTTT
TRBJ2-3,TRBV18,-,-,CASSLDTSTDTQYF,TGTGCCAGCTCCCTCGACACTAGCACAGATACGCAGTATTTT
TRBJ1-1,TRBV5-1,TRBD1,-,CASSLFGQGARATNTEAFF,TGCGCCAGCAGCTTGTTTGGACAGGGGGCGCGGGCGACCAACACTGAAGCTTTCTTT
TRBJ1-1,TRBV25-1,-,many,CASRQGFTNTEAFF,TGTGCCAGCAGACAGGGATTCACGAACACTGAAGCTTTCTTT
TRBJ2-3,TRBV6-5,TRBD1,few,CASSYGTGTDTQYF,TGTGCCAGCAGTTACGGGACAGGGACAGATACGCAGTATTTT
TRBJ1-1,TRBV11-1,-,-,CASSLAGYTEAFF,TGTGCCAGCAGCTTAGCGGGGTACACTGAAGCTTTCTTT
TRBJ2-1,TRBV27,-,few,CASSWGQQPGEQFF,TGTGCCAGCAGCTGGGGTCAACAGCCTGGCGAGCAGTTCTTC
TRBJ2-5,TRBV5-4,-,few,CASSGGTYQETQYF,TGTGCCAGCAGCGGCGGGACGTACCAAGAGACCCAGTACTTC
TRBJ2-7,TRBV4-1,TRBD2,-,CASSQLAGLNEQYF,TGCGCCAGCAGCCAGCTAGCGGGACTTAACGAGCAGTACTTC
TRBJ2-6,TRBV28,-,few,CASRGGYSGANVLTF,TGTGCCAGCAGGGGTGGGTACTCTGGGGCCAACGTCCTGACTTTC
TRBJ2-7,TRBV14,-,many,CASSQIPGRLDEQYF,TGTGCCAGCAGCCAAATCCCCGGGAGACTCGACGAGCAGTACTTC
TRBJ2-2,TRBV11-1,-,few,CASSLPREVTGELFF,TGTGCCAGCAGCTTACCCCGGGAAGTCACCGGGGAGCTGTTTTTT
TRBJ2-2,TRBV18,-,few,CASSPPRPNTGELFF,TGTGCCAGCTCACCTCCCAGACCGAACACCGGGGAGCTGTTTTTT